The 26 T cell receptor beta chains reported below all come from one sample, sequenced in a study of OX40 agonist ivuxolimab in advanced cancers. Libraries were built with the immunoSEQ multiplex PCR assay. The clones in this table, taken by TCRdb from immuneACCESS, are in-frame only. Not every clone is retained; where verified, under half of the shortfall comes from an unresolved V gene, and the cause of the rest is unknown. This sample has 53,000 or so clones in its table, and roughly 84% of those were observed once. About 0.65% of the sample belongs to the ten largest clones. This specimen was CD4+ or CD8+ T cells sorted from blood, taken in a trial of the OX40 agonist ivuxolimab. Source of these receptors: an adult with an advanced solid tumor such as melanoma, head and neck, liver or kidney cancer.

The chain is built from TRBV10-3 and TRBJ2-7; the match to TRBD1 covers 11 bases. After removal of 6 bases from V and 5 bases from J, the junction contained 6 bases not matched to a gene. The germline V gene has CDR1 ENHRY and CDR2 SYGVKD. The CDR3 totals 14 residues. The CDR3 loop reads CAISWTGGEDEQYF. DNA for the CDR3: TGTGCCATCAGCTGGACAGGGGGCGAGGACGAGCAGTACTTC.

V usage is TRBV5-4 and J usage is TRBJ1-2; 8 bases agree with TRBD1. V dropped 0 bases and J dropped 5; count of bases not matched to a gene: 6. Germline-derived CDR1 and CDR2 are SGHNT and YYREEE (reference sequence). The CDR3 is 15 residues long. The CDR3, as DNA: TGTGCCAGCAGCTTGGCCGACAGGGGTTTGTATGGCTACACCTTC. Encoded protein: CASSLADRGLYGYTF.

The J gene is TRBJ2-3, the V gene TRBV5-1; D is undetermined. Trimming shortened V by 4 bases and J by 5 bases, and 8 bases separated the two germline ends. The V gene's germline CDR1 is SGHRS and CDR2 YFSETQ. This CDR3 has 12 amino acids. CDR3 loop: CASSPALDTQYF. The DNA of the CDR3 is TGCGCCAGCAGCCCTGCTTTAGATACGCAGTATTTT.

V and J are TRBV5-1 and TRBJ2-3, with 7 bases lining up with TRBD2. Germline trimming cut 1 base from V and 1 base from J; bases unmatched to any gene: 3. The CDR3 has 15 amino acids. Germline V gene sequence: CDR1 SGHRS, CDR2 YFSETQ. CDR3 residues: CASSLSGTRTDTQYF. The CDR3, as DNA: TGCGCCAGCAGCTTGAGCGGGACCCGCACAGATACGCAGTATTTT.

This clone has only a few counts. This chain links TRBV30 with TRBJ1-1; D gene uncertain. Trimming shortened V by 2 bases and J by 0 bases, and 7 bases separated the two germline ends. Germline assignment: CDR1 GTSNPN and CDR2 SVGIG (reference sequence). The CDR3 runs to 13 residues. The CDR3 nucleotides are TGTGCCTGGAGTATAATTCTGAACACTGAAGCTTTCTTT. Protein sequence: CAWSIILNTEAFF.

This clone ranks as medium-sized. The identical CDR3 is also encoded by other nucleotide sequences in the sample. V usage is TRBV7-2 and J usage is TRBJ2-3, with 14 positions matching TRBD2. V shed 6 bases and J 1 base; nucleotides not matched to a gene: 3. CDR3 length equals 16 residues. From germline, CDR1 is SGHTA and CDR2 FQGNSA. CDR3 region: CASSRLAGGGTDTQYF. The CDR3 nucleotides are TGTGCCAGCAGTCGACTAGCGGGAGGGGGCACAGATACGCAGTATTTT.

The rearrangement joins TRBV5-6 to TRBJ2-5; D is tentatively TRBD1 or TRBD2 (5 bases each). Germline V lookup: CDR1 SGHDT, CDR2 YYEEEE. This CDR3 has 15 amino acids. The V end was cut by 3 bases, the J end by 5 bases, with 17 bases between. CDR3 DNA sequence: TGTGCCAGCAGCTGGTGGTGGGACCCATTTGAGACCCAGTACTTC. Protein product: CASSWWWDPFETQYF.

In this sample, this clone turned up once. In DNA, the CDR3 is TGTGCCAGCAGCTTAGAAGGGGCACGGCAAGAGACCCAGTACTTC. As protein: CASSLEGARQETQYF. The chain employs TRBV11-2 and TRBJ2-5; D may be TRBD1 (5 bases). Germline V gene sequence: CDR1 SGHAT, CDR2 FQNNGV. The CDR3 is made up of 15 amino acids. V lost 0 bases and J 2 bases, leaving 10 bases between the germline ends.

This chain links TRBV9 with TRBJ1-2; D is perhaps TRBD1 (5 bases). The length of the CDR3 is 14 residues. The V end was cut by 0 bases, the J end by 7 bases, with 13 bases between. Per germline, CDR1 SGDLS and CDR2 YYNGEE. CDR3 protein: CASSVGGALGGYTF. The CDR3 bases are TGTGCCAGCAGCGTAGGAGGGGCCCTGGGTGGCTACACCTTC.

V and J are TRBV6-5 and TRBJ2-7, with a tentative D call TRBD2 (6 bases). The CDR3 has 13 amino acids. In germline, CDR1 is MNHEY, CDR2 SVGAGI. V was shortened by 5 bases and J by 9 bases, with 17 bases between the two germline ends. CDR3 sequence (DNA): TGTGCCAGCAGTCCCCGGGACTTCTTTTGGCAGTACTTC. Its translation is CASSPRDFFWQYF.

This chain links TRBV15 with TRBJ1-3, with D hard to call. Germline V CDR1 and CDR2: LNHNV, YYDKDF (reference sequence). Trimming shortened V by 0 bases and J by 0 bases, and 15 bases separated the two germline ends. There are 18 residues in the CDR3. This chain's CDR3 is CATSRDLTSGYSGNTIYF. In DNA, the CDR3 is TGTGCCACCAGCAGAGATTTAACGTCGGGGTACTCTGGAAACACCATATATTTT. The full variable domain, its missing parts supplied by reference TRBV15 and TRBJ1-3, is DAMVIQNPRYQVTQFGKPVTLSCSQTLNHNVMYWYQQKSSQAPKLLFHYYDKDFNNEADTPDNFQSRRPNTSFCFLDIRSPGLGDTAMYLCATSRDLTSGYSGNTIYFGEGSWLTVV.

The V and J genes are TRBV6-5 and TRBJ1-2; D not resolved. Trimming left V 6 bases short and J 7 bases short, with 18 bases between. Germline CDR1 reads MNHEY; CDR2 reads SVGAGI. The CDR3 is 14 residues long. CDR3 region: CASRSGGLAAGYTF. Here the CDR3 DNA reads TGTGCCAGCAGGTCAGGAGGGTTGGCCGCTGGCTACACCTTC.

The CDR3 DNA follows: TGTGCCAGCAGCTTCTTCGGTGAGGGAGAAAAACTGTTTTTT. Amino acid sequence: CASSFFGEGEKLFF. This chain uses TRBV7-8 with TRBJ1-4; D ambiguous. Germline-derived CDR1 and CDR2 are SGHVS and FQNEAQ. CDR3 length: 14 residues. Trimming stripped 3 bases from V and 8 bases from J, with 13 bases between.

This clone was seen only once. The V gene is TRBV5-4, the J gene TRBJ1-2; possible D gene TRBD1, 5 bases. CDR3 length: 12 residues. CDR1 is SGHNT, CDR2 YYREEE, per germline (reference sequence). Trimming left V 4 bases short and J 8 bases short, with 12 bases between. The CDR3 loop reads CASSPNEGGYTF. CDR3 nucleotides: TGTGCCAGCAGCCCAAACGAGGGGGGCTACACCTTC. Together with reference TRBV5-4 and TRBJ1-2, the CDR3 gives the full variable domain: ETGVTQSPTHLIKTRGQQVTLRCSSQSGHNTVSWYQQALGQGPQFIFQYYREEENGRGNFPPRFSGLQFPNYSSELNVNALELDDSALYLCASSPNEGGYTFGSGTRLTVV.

The genes are TRBV7-8 and TRBJ1-1, with 7 bases fitting TRBD1. CDR3 length equals 15 residues. Germline V lookup: CDR1 SGHVS, CDR2 FQNEAQ. The V segment lost 6 bases and the J segment 3 bases; nucleotides outside the gene matches: 10. The CDR3 DNA is TGTGCCAGCAGTAATGCAGGGGGTTTGGACACTGAAGCTTTCTTT. This codes for CASSNAGGLDTEAFF.

The V gene is TRBV18, the J gene TRBJ1-1; a weak D match, TRBD1 (6 bases). From germline, CDR1 is KGHSH and CDR2 LQKENI. This CDR3 is 15 amino acids long. Between the trimmed V and J ends, which lost 4 bases and 8 bases, there was a span of 20 bases. CDR3 protein: CASSLREGDPLEAFF. Here the CDR3 DNA reads TGTGCCAGCTCACTCCGGGAGGGGGACCCCCTCGAAGCTTTCTTT. The complete variable domain, with remaining parts taken from reference TRBV18 and TRBJ1-1, reads NAGVMQNPRHLVRRRGQEARLRCSPMKGHSHVYWYRQLPEEGLKFMVYLQKENIIDESGMPKERFSAEFPKEGPSILRIQQVVRGDSAAYFCASSLREGDPLEAFFGQGTRLTVV.

The table lists this clone with a few counts. The chain links TRBV2 to TRBJ2-5; 9 nucleotides match TRBD2. V was pared by 0 bases and J by 2 bases, with 10 bases of the junction left unmatched. The CDR3 has 18 residues. The germline V gene has CDR1 SNHLY and CDR2 FYNNEI. In DNA, the CDR3 is TGTGCCAGCAGTGAAGCGGACGCGGGAGGGCCGAATCAAGAGACCCAGTACTTC. Protein sequence: CASSEADAGGPNQETQYF.

This clone appeared a single time. The genes are TRBV5-1 and TRBJ2-3, with D perhaps TRBD1 (5 bases). Germline lookup yields CDR1 SGHRS and CDR2 YFSETQ. V was shortened by 3 bases and J by 5 bases, with 10 bases between the two germline ends. The CDR3 contains 13 residues. The CDR3 spells CASSSGSGDTQYF. The DNA of the CDR3 is TGCGCCAGCAGCTCAGGGTCGGGAGATACGCAGTATTTT.

The chain is built from TRBV6-1 and TRBJ1-5, with a possible D match to TRBD1 (5 bases). The V and J ends lost 5 bases and 1 base respectively, with 6 bases between them. There are 13 residues in the CDR3. Germline CDR1 reads MNHNS; CDR2 reads SASEGT. The CDR3, as DNA: TGTGCCAGCAGTCGACAGAGCAATCAGCCCCAGCATTTT. Translation gives CASSRQSNQPQHF.

The chain uses TRBV27 and TRBJ2-3; D is possibly TRBD2 (6 bases). This CDR3 is 13 amino acids long. In germline, CDR1 is MNHEY, CDR2 SMNVEV (reference sequence). V gave up 4 bases and J gave up 4 bases, with 9 bases separating them. CDR3 coding DNA: TGTGCCAGCAGTTCATGGGGGGCAGATACGCAGTATTTT. As protein: CASSSWGADTQYF.

The chain is built from TRBV15 and TRBJ2-2, with 9 bases identical to TRBD1. Germline V lookup: CDR1 LNHNV, CDR2 YYDKDF (reference sequence). This CDR3 has 15 amino acids. With V trimmed by 5 bases and J by 7 bases, 8 bases remained unmatched. The CDR3 reads CATSGRTGDGGELFF. The CDR3 region has the DNA TGTGCCACCAGCGGTAGGACAGGGGACGGCGGGGAGCTGTTTTTT.

The chain recombines TRBV27 with TRBJ2-1, with D maybe TRBD2 (5 bases). Trimming removed 5 bases at V and 3 bases at J, with 11 bases between. CDR3 length: 14 amino acids. CDR1 is MNHEY and CDR2 is SMNVEV in the germline V gene (reference sequence). In DNA form, the CDR3 reads TGTGCCAGCAGTCCCGGACTCATCTACAATGAGCAGTTCTTC. It yields the protein CASSPGLIYNEQFF.

The chain links TRBV28 to TRBJ1-4; D remains ambiguous. The CDR3 is 11 amino acids. Germline V gene sequence: CDR1 MDHEN, CDR2 SYDVKM. The ends were cut back, 4 bases at V and 6 bases at J, with 3 bases in the middle. DNA for the CDR3: TGTGCCAGCAGTTATCATGAAAAACTGTTTTTT. It encodes CASSYHEKLFF. The entire variable domain, with the rest obtained from reference TRBV28 and TRBJ1-4, is as follows: DVKVTQSSRYLVKRTGEKVFLECVQDMDHENMFWYRQDPGLGLRLIYFSYDVKMKEKGDIPEGYSVSREKKERFSLILESASTNQTSMYLCASSYHEKLFFGSGTQLSVL.

V is TRBV18 and J is TRBJ2-3; D remains unclear. The CDR3 runs to 13 residues. Germline V gene lookup returns CDR1 KGHSH and CDR2 LQKENI. V lost 2 bases to trimming and J lost 0 bases, with 3 bases between them. The CDR3 DNA follows: TGTGCCAGCTCACCATCAAGCACAGATACGCAGTATTTT. Amino acid sequence: CASSPSSTDTQYF.

For this clone: One end of the junction does not line up with germline, which may come from a read error. The J gene is TRBJ1-3, the V gene TRBV19; 8 bases line up with TRBD1. CDR3 length equals 15 residues. Germline CDR1 and CDR2: LNHDA and SQIVND (reference sequence). CDR3: CASSDDRGPRNIIYF. The CDR3 nucleotides read TGTGCCAGTAGTGATGACAGGGGACCTCGAAACATCATATATTTT.

This chain joins TRBV5-4 and TRBJ2-1, with a possible D match to TRBD2 (5 bases). The length of the CDR3 is 16 residues. The V gene lost 2 bases and the J gene lost 0 bases, with 12 bases spanning the gap. Germline V lookup: CDR1 SGHNT, CDR2 YYREEE (reference sequence). For the CDR3, the DNA is TGTGCCAGCAGCTTCGGAGGCAGCCTCTCCTACAATGAGCAGTTCTTC. Translation gives CASSFGGSLSYNEQFF.